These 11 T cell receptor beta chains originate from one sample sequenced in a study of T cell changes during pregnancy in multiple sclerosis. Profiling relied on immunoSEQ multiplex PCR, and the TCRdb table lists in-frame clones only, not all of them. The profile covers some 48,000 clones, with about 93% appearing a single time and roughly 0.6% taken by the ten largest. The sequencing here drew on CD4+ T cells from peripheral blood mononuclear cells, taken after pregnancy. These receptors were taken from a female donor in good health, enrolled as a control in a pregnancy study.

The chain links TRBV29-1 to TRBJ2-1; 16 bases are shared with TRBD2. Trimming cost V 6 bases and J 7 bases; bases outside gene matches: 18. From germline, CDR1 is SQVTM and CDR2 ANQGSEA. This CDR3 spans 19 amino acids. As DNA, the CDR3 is TGCAGCGTAAGAGGTGGGGGGGGGACTAGCGGGAGGGCCGGGAATGAGCAGTTCTTC. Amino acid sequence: CSVRGGGGTSGRAGNEQFF.

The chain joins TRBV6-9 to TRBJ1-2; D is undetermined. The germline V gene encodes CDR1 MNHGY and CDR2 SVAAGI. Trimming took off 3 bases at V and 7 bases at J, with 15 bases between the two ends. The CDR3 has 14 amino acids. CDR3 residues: CASSYTSRVAGYTF. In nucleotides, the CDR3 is TGTGCCAGCAGTTACACGAGTCGAGTAGCTGGCTACACCTTC.

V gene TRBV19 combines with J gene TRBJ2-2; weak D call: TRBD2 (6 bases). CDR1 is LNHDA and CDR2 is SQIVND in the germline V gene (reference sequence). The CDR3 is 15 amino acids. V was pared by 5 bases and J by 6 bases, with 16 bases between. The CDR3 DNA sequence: TGTGCCAGTAGTGGAGGGGCCCAACCACCCGGGGAGCTGTTTTTT. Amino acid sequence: CASSGGAQPPGELFF. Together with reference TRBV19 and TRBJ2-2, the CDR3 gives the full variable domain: DGGITQSPKYLFRKEGQNVTLSCEQNLNHDAMYWYRQDPGQGLRLIYYSQIVNDFQKGDIAEGYSVSREKKESFPLTVTSAQKNPTAFYLCASSGGAQPPGELFFGEGSRLTVL.

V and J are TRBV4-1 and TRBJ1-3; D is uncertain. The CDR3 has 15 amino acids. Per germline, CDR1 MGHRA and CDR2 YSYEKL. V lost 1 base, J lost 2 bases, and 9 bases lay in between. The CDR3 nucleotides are TGCGCCAGCAGCCAAGGGGCAGAGACTGGAAACACCATATATTTT. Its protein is CASSQGAETGNTIYF.

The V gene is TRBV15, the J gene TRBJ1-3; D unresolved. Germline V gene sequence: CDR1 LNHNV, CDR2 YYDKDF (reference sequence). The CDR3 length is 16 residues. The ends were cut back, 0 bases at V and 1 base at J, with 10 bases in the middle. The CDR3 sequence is CATSRDLSSSGNTIYF. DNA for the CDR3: TGTGCCACCAGCAGAGATTTAAGTAGTTCTGGAAACACCATATATTTT.

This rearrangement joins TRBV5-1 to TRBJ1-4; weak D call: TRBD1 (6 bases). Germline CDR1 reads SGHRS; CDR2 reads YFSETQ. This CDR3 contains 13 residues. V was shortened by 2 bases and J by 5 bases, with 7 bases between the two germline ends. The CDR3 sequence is CASSFRGNEKLFF. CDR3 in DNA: TGCGCCAGCAGCTTTAGGGGGAATGAAAAACTGTTTTTT.

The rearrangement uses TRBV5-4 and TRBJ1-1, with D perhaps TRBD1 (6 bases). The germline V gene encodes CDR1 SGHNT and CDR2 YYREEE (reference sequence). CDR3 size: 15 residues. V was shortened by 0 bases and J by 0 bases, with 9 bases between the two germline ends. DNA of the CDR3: TGTGCCAGCAGCTTGGGGGGACACTTGAACACTGAAGCTTTCTTT. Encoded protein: CASSLGGHLNTEAFF. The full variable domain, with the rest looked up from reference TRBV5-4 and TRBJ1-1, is ETGVTQSPTHLIKTRGQQVTLRCSSQSGHNTVSWYQQALGQGPQFIFQYYREEENGRGNFPPRFSGLQFPNYSSELNVNALELDDSALYLCASSLGGHLNTEAFFGQGTRLTVV.

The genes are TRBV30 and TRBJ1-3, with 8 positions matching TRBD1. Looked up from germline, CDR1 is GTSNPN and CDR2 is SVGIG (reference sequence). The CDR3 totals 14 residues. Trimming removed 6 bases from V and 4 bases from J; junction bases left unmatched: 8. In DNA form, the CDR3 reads TGTGCCTGCGTACCAGGGGGCAGCGGAAACACCATATATTTT. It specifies CACVPGGSGNTIYF.

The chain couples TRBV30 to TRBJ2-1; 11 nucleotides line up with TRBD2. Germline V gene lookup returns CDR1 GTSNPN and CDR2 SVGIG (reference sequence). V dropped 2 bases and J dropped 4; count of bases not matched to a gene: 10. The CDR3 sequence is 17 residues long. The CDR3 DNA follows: TGTGCCTGGAGTCCCCTCGGGACTAGCGGACCTTACAATGAGCAGTTCTTC. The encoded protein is CAWSPLGTSGPYNEQFF.

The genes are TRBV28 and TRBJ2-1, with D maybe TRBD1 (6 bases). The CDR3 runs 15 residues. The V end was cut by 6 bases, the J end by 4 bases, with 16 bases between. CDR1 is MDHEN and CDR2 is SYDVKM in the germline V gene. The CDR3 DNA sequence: TGTGCCAGCAGCCCCCCCCTAGGGGGATACAATGAGCAGTTCTTC. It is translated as CASSPPLGGYNEQFF. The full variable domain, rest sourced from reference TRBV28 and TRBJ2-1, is DVKVTQSSRYLVKRTGEKVFLECVQDMDHENMFWYRQDPGLGLRLIYFSYDVKMKEKGDIPEGYSVSREKKERFSLILESASTNQTSMYLCASSPPLGGYNEQFFGPGTRLTVL.

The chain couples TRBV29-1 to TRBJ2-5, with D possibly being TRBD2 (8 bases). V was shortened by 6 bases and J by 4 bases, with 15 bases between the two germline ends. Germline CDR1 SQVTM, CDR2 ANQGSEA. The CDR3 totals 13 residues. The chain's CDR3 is CSVQAGDRETQYF. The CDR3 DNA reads TGCAGCGTCCAAGCGGGGGACAGAGAGACCCAGTACTTC. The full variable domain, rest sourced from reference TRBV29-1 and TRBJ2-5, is SAVISQKPSRDICQRGTSLTIQCQVDSQVTMMFWYRQQPGQSLTLIATANQGSEATYESGFVIDKFPISRPNLTFSTLTVSNMSPEDSSIYLCSVQAGDRETQYFGPGTRLLVL.